The 30 T cell receptor beta chains reported below all come from one sample, sequenced in a study of T cell repertoires in cytomegalovirus infection. A single record per CDR3 protein comes from TCRdb applying MiXCR to the reads. The sample lists 150,000 to 200,000 distinct CDR3 sequences, approximately 30% occurring once. The sequencing input was PBMCs. These receptors were taken from a human donor in good health (CMV status not recorded). Some clones in this sample may be carry-over from other donors' samples.

This chain uses TRBV6-4 with TRBJ2-1; D unclear. The V end was cut by 2 bases, the J end by 3 bases, with 2 bases between. Germline-derived CDR1 and CDR2 are MRHNA and SNTAGT. The CDR3 loop spans 12 amino acids. CDR3 sequence (DNA): TGTGCCAGCAGTGACGACTACAATGAGCAGTTCTTC. Translating it yields CASSDDYNEQFF.

The chain is built from TRBV4-1 and TRBJ1-3; 8 nucleotides match TRBD1. CDR1 and CDR2 from the germline V gene are MGHRA and YSYEKL. This CDR3 comprises 17 residues. V lost 0 bases and J lost 1; bases outside the gene matches: 5. CDR3 bases: TGCGCCAGCAGCCAAGATCCAGGGGGCGCGTCTGGAAACACCATATATTTT. Residues: CASSQDPGGASGNTIYF.

The genes are TRBV10-1 and TRBJ1-1; tentative D call: TRBD1 (5 bases). Per the germline V gene, CDR1 is WNHNN and CDR2 is SYGVQD (reference sequence). This CDR3 comprises 16 residues. Deletions cut 0 bases from V and 2 bases from J, with 13 bases between. CDR3 sequence: CASSESRGGDNTEAFF. CDR3 in DNA: TGCGCCAGCAGTGAGTCGAGAGGAGGGGATAACACTGAAGCTTTCTTT.

Concerning this clonotype itself: The junction departs from germline at one end; a sequencing error may be responsible. V and J are TRBV7-2 and TRBJ2-5; TRBD2 matches at 10 bases. CDR1 and CDR2 (germline): SGHTA, FQGNSA. The CDR3 loop spans 15 amino acids. The CDR3 DNA sequence: TGTGCCAGCAGCCTAGCGGGGGCCCTCCAAGAGACCCAGTACTTC. It specifies CASSLAGALQETQYF. Full variable domain (rest looked up from reference TRBV7-2 and TRBJ2-5): GAGVSQSPSNKVTEKGKDVELRCDPISGHTALYWYRQSLGQGLEFLIYFQGNSAPDKSGLPSDRFSAERTGGSVSTLTIQRTQQEDSAVYLCASSLAGALQETQYFGPGTRLLVL.

This clonotype turned up a few times. The chain uses TRBV20-1 and TRBJ1-2, with D hard to call. This CDR3 spans 14 amino acids. Germline values: CDR1 DFQATT, CDR2 SNEGSKA (reference sequence). Trimming cost V 3 bases and J 3 bases, with 14 bases left between them. CDR3 bases: TGCAGTGCTAGCAACGAGGATTTCGACTATGGCTACACCTTC. This codes for CSASNEDFDYGYTF.

The chain combines TRBV6-5 with TRBJ2-3; D call uncertain. Germline values: CDR1 MNHEY, CDR2 SVGAGI. V lost 4 bases and J 3 bases, leaving 11 bases between the germline ends. CDR3 length: 14 residues. As DNA, the CDR3 is TGTGCCAGCAGTTCCAAGATTCCTACAGATACGCAGTATTTT. Its protein product is CASSSKIPTDTQYF.

This chain links TRBV6-2 or TRBV6-3 with TRBJ2-7; D is possibly TRBD1 (6 bases). The CDR3 consists of 12 residues. Germline CDR1 reads MNHEY; CDR2 reads SVGEGT. Between the trimmed V and J ends, which lost 8 bases and 3 bases, there was a span of 11 bases. The CDR3 spells CASYGQRYEQYF. For the CDR3, the DNA is TGTGCCAGCTACGGACAGCGCTACGAGCAGTACTTC.

Of note for this clonotype: A junction boundary mismatches the germline segment, possibly from a read error. The V gene is TRBV20-1, the J gene TRBJ2-2; a possible D gene is TRBD2 (5 bases). Germline values: CDR1 DFQATT, CDR2 SNEGSKA (reference sequence). This CDR3 spans 13 amino acids. CDR3 amino acids: CSTRYPGSGELFF. The DNA for the CDR3 is TGCAGTACTAGATATCCGGGTTCGGGGGAGCTGTTTTTT.

This chain connects TRBV7-3 to TRBJ2-1, with 8 bases identical to TRBD1. The CDR3 runs 17 residues. Trimming took 4 bases from V and 7 from J; bases not matched to a gene: 15. Germline V CDR1 and CDR2: SGHTA, FQGTGA. The CDR3 loop is CASSSSNLDRGENEQFF. CDR3 bases: TGTGCCAGCAGCTCCTCGAATCTCGACAGGGGTGAGAATGAGCAGTTCTTC.

V is TRBV7-2 and J is TRBJ2-5, with D possibly TRBD1 on 6 matching bases. CDR3 length equals 16 residues. V was cut by 1 base and J by 4 bases, with 16 bases left in between. Germline V gene lookup returns CDR1 SGHTA and CDR2 FQGNSA. The CDR3, as DNA: TGTGCCAGCAGCTTAGAAGGGCCCAGGGGCGGAGAGACCCAGTACTTC. Translated: CASSLEGPRGGETQYF.

This clonotype has a handful of counts. V gene TRBV7-6 combines with J gene TRBJ2-7, with D unclear. The CDR3 loop spans 14 amino acids. The ends were cut back, 2 bases at V and 1 base at J, with 9 bases in the middle. Germline-derived CDR1 and CDR2 are SGHVS and FNYEAQ. This chain's CDR3 is CASSLRYRSYEQYF. Written as DNA, the CDR3 is TGTGCCAGCAGCTTACGATACAGATCCTACGAGCAGTACTTC.

V usage is TRBV12-3 or TRBV12-4 and J usage is TRBJ1-3; D gene uncertain. This CDR3 region has 10 residues. Trimming removed 5 bases at V and 8 bases at J, with 4 bases between. As DNA, the CDR3 is TGTGCCAGCAGTGTATACACCATATATTTT. As protein: CASSVYTIYF.

This clonotype came up a few times. The chain carries TRBV27 and TRBJ1-5; D not resolved. Germline values: CDR1 MNHEY, CDR2 SMNVEV (reference sequence). The CDR3 totals 15 residues. The V gene lost 5 bases and the J gene lost 3 bases, with 14 bases spanning the gap. CDR3: CASSPEAGPNQPQHF. In DNA, the CDR3 is TGTGCCAGCAGTCCCGAGGCGGGCCCCAATCAGCCCCAGCATTTT.

This clonotype was detected a few times. CDR3 nucleotides: TGCAGCGTCCACCTTCCCGGAGTTGAAAAACTGTTTTTT. This gives the protein CSVHLPGVEKLFF. This rearrangement joins TRBV29-1 to TRBJ1-4, with no clear D. Trimming took off 6 bases at V and 7 bases at J, with 15 bases between the two ends. The CDR3 sequence is 13 residues long. The germline V gene has CDR1 SQVTM and CDR2 ANQGSEA.

This clonotype was found a few times. This sequence joins TRBV20-1 and TRBJ2-3; TRBD2 is a possible D gene (5 bases). CDR3 length equals 17 residues. The ends were cut back, 5 bases at V and 0 bases at J, with 21 bases in the middle. Germline V gives CDR1 DFQATT, CDR2 SNEGSKA (reference sequence). The CDR3 DNA is TGCAGTGCTCCCCGGGGAAAAAGAGGGAGAAGCACAGATACGCAGTATTTT. Translating it yields CSAPRGKRGRSTDTQYF.

This clonotype was found a few times. The V gene is TRBV14, the J gene TRBJ1-1, with D tentatively TRBD1 (5 bases). V was trimmed by 4 bases and J by 4 bases, leaving 13 bases between them. There are 14 residues in the CDR3. CDR1 is SGHDN and CDR2 is FVKESK in the germline V gene. DNA for the CDR3: TGTGCCAGCAGCCTTTACCGACAGAGCACTGAAGCTTTCTTT. Its protein is CASSLYRQSTEAFF.

CDR3 residues: CASSLGGEGEQYF. The CDR3, as DNA: TGTGCCAGCAGCTTAGGAGGGGAGGGGGAGCAGTACTTC. The gene calls are TRBV7-2 and TRBJ2-7, with TRBD2 identical over 7 bases. The V segment lost 1 base and the J segment 7 bases; nucleotides outside the gene matches: 4. In germline, CDR1 is SGHTA, CDR2 FQGNSA. The CDR3 is 13 amino acids.

The rearrangement joins TRBV11-3 to TRBJ2-3; TRBD1 is a possible D gene (6 bases). Germline values: CDR1 SGHNT, CDR2 YENEEA. The V end lost 4 bases, the J end lost 4 bases, and 15 bases lay between the germline ends. CDR3 length equals 15 residues. The DNA for the CDR3 is TGTGCCAGCAGCTCGGGGCAGGGGCACCCAGATACGCAGTATTTT. Translated, it gives CASSSGQGHPDTQYF. The variable domain in full, completed from reference TRBV11-3 and TRBJ2-3, reads EAGVVQSPRYKIIEKKQPVAFWCNPISGHNTLYWYLQNLGQGPELLIRYENEEAVDDSQLPKDRFSAERLKGVDSTLKIQPAELGDSAVYLCASSSGQGHPDTQYFGPGTRLTVL.

There are a few counts of this clonotype. This rearrangement joins TRBV6-2 or TRBV6-3 to TRBJ1-5, with unresolved D. The CDR3 is 12 residues long. V was pared by 7 bases and J by 0 bases, with 4 bases between. Germline V gene sequence: CDR1 MNHEY, CDR2 SVGEGT. The CDR3 sequence is CASKDSNQPQHF. CDR3 coding DNA: TGTGCCAGCAAGGATAGCAATCAGCCCCAGCATTTT.

This clonotype was detected many times. J is TRBJ2-7 and V is TRBV7-2, with D uncertain. V dropped 5 bases and J dropped 3 bases, with 5 bases sitting between them. The CDR3 spans 11 residues. Germline V lookup: CDR1 SGHTA, CDR2 FQGNSA. This CDR3 is CASSPYYEQYF. CDR3 nucleotide sequence: TGTGCCAGCAGCCCTTACTACGAGCAGTACTTC.

This clonotype was seen a single time. A read error may produce the germline difference seen at one junction end. The chain is built from TRBV6-2 or TRBV6-3 and TRBJ2-4; D is possibly TRBD1 (6 bases). CDR1 is MNHEY, CDR2 SVGEGT, per germline. This CDR3 has 18 amino acids. CDR3 residues: CASSYSNLQGLTKHIQYF. CDR3 coding DNA: TGTGCCAGCAGTTACTCAAACCTGCAGGGGTTGACCAAACACATTCAGTACTTC.

This clonotype was seen more than once but under ten times. The chain has TRBV20-1 and TRBJ2-2; 8 bases fit TRBD1. The CDR3 has 14 amino acids. The V segment lost 2 bases and the J segment 5 bases; nucleotides outside the gene matches: 4. Looked up from germline, CDR1 is DFQATT and CDR2 is SNEGSKA (reference sequence). The CDR3 region has the DNA TGCAGTGCTAGACAGGGGGCAGGGACCGGGGAGCTGTTTTTT. It codes for CSARQGAGTGELFF.

The V gene is TRBV20-1, the J gene TRBJ1-4; 8 bases align to TRBD1. The CDR3 is made up of 13 amino acids. From germline, CDR1 is DFQATT and CDR2 SNEGSKA (reference sequence). V was clipped by 6 bases and J by 4 bases; unmatched bases: 4. CDR3 DNA: TGCAGTGCCAGACAGGGGATTAATGAAAAACTGTTTTTT. It translates to CSARQGINEKLFF.

This clonotype was observed a few times. This rearrangement joins TRBV29-1 to TRBJ1-1, with D hard to call. This CDR3 is built from 10 residues. V was pared by 7 bases and J by 3 bases, with 6 bases between. The germline gives CDR1 SQVTM, CDR2 ANQGSEA. CDR3 sequence reads: CSARDTEAFF. CDR3 nucleotides: TGCAGCGCTAGGGACACTGAAGCTTTCTTT. Drawing the rest from reference TRBV29-1 and TRBJ1-1, the complete variable domain is SAVISQKPSRDICQRGTSLTIQCQVDSQVTMMFWYRQQPGQSLTLIATANQGSEATYESGFVIDKFPISRPNLTFSTLTVSNMSPEDSSIYLCSARDTEAFFGQGTRLTVV.

The V and J genes are TRBV3-1 and TRBJ1-1; D call uncertain. V was shortened by 2 bases and J by 0 bases, with 4 bases between the two germline ends. From germline, CDR1 is LGHDT and CDR2 YNNKEL (reference sequence). The CDR3 sequence is 13 residues long. For the CDR3, the DNA is TGTGCCAGCAGCCAATTGATGAACACTGAAGCTTTCTTT. Its protein is CASSQLMNTEAFF.

This clonotype was seen a few times. This chain links TRBV7-6 with TRBJ1-3; 7 positions agree with TRBD1. Losses at the gene ends were 0 bases for V and 4 bases for J; bases not matched to a gene: 3. Per the germline V gene, CDR1 is SGHVS and CDR2 is FNYEAQ. The length of the CDR3 is 15 residues. CDR3 nucleotides: TGTGCCAGCAGCTTAGCTGAGGGGGCAGGAAACACCATATATTTT. This gives the protein CASSLAEGAGNTIYF.

V gene TRBV11-2 combines with J gene TRBJ1-1, with 7 nucleotides matching TRBD1. The CDR3 is 15 residues long. Germline V gene sequence: CDR1 SGHAT, CDR2 FQNNGV. V dropped 2 bases and J dropped 1; count of bases not matched to a gene: 4. The CDR3 DNA reads as TGTGCCAGCAGCTTATTTACAGGGGAGAACACTGAAGCTTTCTTT. Protein: CASSLFTGENTEAFF.

This sequence joins TRBV30 and TRBJ2-2, with D maybe TRBD1 (6 bases). V lost 2 bases and J 0 bases, leaving 13 bases between the germline ends. CDR3 length equals 16 residues. Germline CDR1 reads GTSNPN; CDR2 reads SVGIG (reference sequence). CDR3 in amino acids: CAWSSDRLANTGELFF. CDR3 nucleotide sequence: TGTGCCTGGAGTTCAGACAGGCTCGCGAACACCGGGGAGCTGTTTTTT.

This clonotype was seen only a few times. CDR3 protein: CASRIGLPKLTDTQYF. The CDR3 DNA reads TGTGCCAGCAGAATAGGACTACCAAAGCTCACAGATACGCAGTATTTT. This rearrangement joins TRBV2 to TRBJ2-3, with D possibly being TRBD2 (6 bases). Germline values: CDR1 SNHLY, CDR2 FYNNEI. This CDR3 is built from 16 residues. V was shortened by 6 bases and J by 2 bases, with 18 bases between the two germline ends. Filled out from reference TRBV2 and TRBJ2-3, the complete variable domain reads EPEVTQTPSHQVTQMGQEVILRCVPISNHLYFYWYRQILGQKVEFLVSFYNNEISEKSEIFDDQFSVERPDGSNFTLKIRSTKLEDSAMYFCASRIGLPKLTDTQYFGPGTRLTVL.

V is TRBV19 and J is TRBJ2-1; TRBD2 agrees at 9 bases. The V and J ends lost 5 bases and 4 bases, in that order; junction bases with no gene match: 9. The length of the CDR3 is 16 residues. The germline CDR1 and CDR2 sequences are LNHDA and SQIVND (reference sequence). CDR3 in DNA: TGTGCCAGTAGTGCAGATAGCGGGGGTGTTTACAATGAGCAGTTCTTC. Its protein is CASSADSGGVYNEQFF.